The text below deals with one T cell receptor (beta chain). Antigen specificity is unknown. This record belongs to a study of blood T cells in healthy people across ages. General study results and limits: In older individuals, TCR beta diversity per million T cells was lower, falling roughly linearly with age.

Through a sample-barcoded 5' primer and a J-beta primer mix, a second PCR was run for roughly 7 to 12 cycles. The yield of each sample was at least 2.5 million CDR3-containing paired-end reads. TCRdb reprocessed the 5' RACE reads with MiXCR, giving one entry per CDR3 protein. Of over 1,300,000 distinct CDR3 sequences listed, around 59% are singletons. Per-sample yields of isolated PBMCs were at least 7 million. Looked up from germline, CDR1 is SGHKS and CDR2 is YYEKEE (reference sequence). The CDR3 length is 16 residues. The V segment lost 4 bases and the J segment 4 bases; nucleotides outside the gene matches: 9.

The sequence was obtained from a man younger than 35 in good health. Sequenced sample: blood. V gene TRBV5-5 combines with J gene TRBJ1-1; TRBD1 matches at 11 bases. In nucleotides, the CDR3 is TGTGCCAGCAGCCCGGACAGGGGGCGCGTTTTCACTGAAGCTTTCTTT. Translation gives CASSPDRGRVFTEAFF.